This record looks at one T cell receptor (beta chain) sequence and its context. Its specificity is unknown. This sample was taken from a study of T cells after yellow fever vaccination. Study-level results: The booster saw the reappearance of most primary-vaccination clones (more than 95% CD4, roughly 90% CD8). CD4 and CD8 compartments shared a small share of clonotypes, likely from convergent recombination.

Template-switching 5'RACE yielded the TCR cDNA; a universal primer site and UMIs were added in the process. TCRdb analysed the 5' RACE reads with MiXCR anew, one entry per CDR3 protein. The table shows hundreds of thousands of distinct CDR3 sequences, with 9% to 15% occurring only once. This specimen consisted of PBMCs, obtained on the day of the yellow fever booster vaccination. This clonotype originated in a man aged 30 to 39 who received the YFV17D yellow fever vaccine.

The CDR3 DNA is TGTGCCAGCAGTGAAGAGTTCACAGATACGCAGTATTTT. This codes for CASSEEFTDTQYF. The chain joins TRBV6-4 to TRBJ2-3; the D is unclear. In germline, CDR1 is MRHNA, CDR2 SNTAGT. CDR3 length: 13 amino acids. The germline V and J ends were trimmed by 3 bases and 2 bases, with 6 bases remaining between them.